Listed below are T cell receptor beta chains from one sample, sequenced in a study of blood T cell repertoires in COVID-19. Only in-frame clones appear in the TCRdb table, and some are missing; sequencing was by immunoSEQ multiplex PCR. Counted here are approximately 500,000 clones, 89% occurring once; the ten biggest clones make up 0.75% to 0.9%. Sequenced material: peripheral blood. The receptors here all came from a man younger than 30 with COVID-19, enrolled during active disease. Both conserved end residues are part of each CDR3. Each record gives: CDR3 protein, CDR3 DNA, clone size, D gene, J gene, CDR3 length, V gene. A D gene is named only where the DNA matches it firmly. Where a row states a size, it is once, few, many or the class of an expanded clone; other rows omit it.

CSARTHYNQPQHF,TGCAGCGCCCGGACACATTACAATCAGCCCCAGCATTTT,NA,NA,TRBJ1-5,13,TRBV29-1
CASSQAPFVGTLPYEQYF,TGTGCCAGCAGCCAAGCCCCCTTTGTCGGGACACTACCCTACGAGCAGTACTTC,NA,NA,TRBJ2-7,18,TRBV3-1/TRBV3-2
CASSHSTRPVDYGYTF,TGTGCCAGCAGCCATTCCACTCGTCCGGTTGACTATGGCTACACCTTC,NA,NA,TRBJ1-2,16,TRBV11-2
CASSLGGTAHSPLHF,TGTGCCAGCAGCTTGGGTGGGACAGCCCATTCACCCCTCCACTTT,NA,TRBD1,TRBJ1-6,15,TRBV5-4
CASSLLGGAHLNTEAFF,TGTGCCAGCAGCTTACTTGGAGGGGCCCATTTGAACACTGAAGCTTTCTTT,NA,NA,TRBJ1-1,17,TRBV7-8
CASSLPQSNEKLFF,TGTGCCAGTAGCCTACCACAGAGTAATGAAAAACTGTTTTTT,once,NA,TRBJ1-4,14,TRBV19
CASSLGGASYNEQFF,TGTGCCAGCAGTCTCGGGGGGGCGTCCTACAATGAGCAGTTCTTC,NA,TRBD2,TRBJ2-1,15,TRBV28
CASSQGIAGKGEQYF,TGCGCCAGCAGCCAAGGGATAGCTGGGAAGGGGGAGCAGTACTTC,NA,NA,TRBJ2-7,15,TRBV4-1
CASSQGPGTGRGYTF,TGTGCCAGCAGCCAGGGCCCCGGGACAGGCCGGGGCTACACCTTC,few,TRBD1,TRBJ1-2,15,TRBV3-1/TRBV3-2
CASREVPGVVTEAFF,TGTGCCAGCAGAGAAGTACCAGGGGTGGTCACTGAAGCTTTCTTT,NA,NA,TRBJ1-1,15,TRBV2
CASSLLAAGAGELFF,TGTGCCAGCAGCTTACTAGCGGCCGGGGCCGGGGAGCTGTTTTTT,NA,TRBD2,TRBJ2-2,15,TRBV6-2/TRBV6-3
CASSQAGVNTDTQYF,TGCGCCAGCAGCCAAGCCGGGGTTAACACAGATACGCAGTATTTT,NA,NA,TRBJ2-3,15,TRBV4-1
CASSIGTGGGYPDTQYF,TGTGCCAGTAGCATCGGGACAGGGGGCGGCTATCCAGATACGCAGTATTTT,NA,TRBD1,TRBJ2-3,17,TRBV19
CASSLAGQGRVDF,TGTGCCAGCAGCTTAGCCGGACAGGGACGGGTAGACTTC,NA,TRBD1,TRBJ2-7,13,TRBV7-9
CAWAGTSGRIQETQYF,TGTGCCTGGGCCGGGACTAGCGGGAGGATACAAGAGACCCAGTACTTC,NA,TRBD2,TRBJ2-5,16,TRBV30
CASSQIVGVGNEQFF,TGTGCCAGCAGCCAAATCGTCGGGGTGGGGAATGAGCAGTTCTTC,NA,NA,TRBJ2-1,15,TRBV14
CASSIVPSTDTQYF,TGTGCCAGTAGTATAGTTCCTAGCACAGATACGCAGTATTTT,once,NA,TRBJ2-3,14,TRBV19
CASSLSNTDTQYF,TGTGCCAGCAGCTTAAGCAACACAGATACGCAGTATTTT,NA,NA,TRBJ2-3,13,TRBV11-2
CATSRSGTGYNEQFF,TGTGCCACCAGCAGATCCGGGACAGGGTACAATGAGCAGTTCTTC,NA,TRBD1,TRBJ2-1,15,TRBV24-1
CAIRQDSNQPQHF,TGTGCCATCAGACAGGATAGCAATCAGCCCCAGCATTTT,NA,NA,TRBJ1-5,13,TRBV10-3
CASSFGGRGPQHF,TGTGCCAGCAGTTTCGGGGGGCGCGGGCCCCAGCATTTT,NA,NA,TRBJ1-5,13,TRBV27
CASSESGSDRVNSPLHF,TGTGCCAGCAGTGAAAGTGGGTCGGACAGGGTTAATTCACCCCTCCACTTT,NA,TRBD1,TRBJ1-6,17,TRBV2
CATSEVPGQKSSGANVLTF,TGTGCCACCAGTGAAGTCCCGGGACAGAAGAGCTCTGGGGCCAACGTCCTGACTTTC,NA,TRBD1,TRBJ2-6,19,TRBV24-1
CASRAYTEAFF,TGTGCCAGCAGAGCGTACACTGAAGCTTTCTTT,NA,NA,TRBJ1-1,11,TRBV6-5
CASGIAGTGNEKLFF,TGTGCCAGCGGTATCGCCGGGACAGGGAATGAAAAACTGTTTTTT,NA,TRBD1,TRBJ1-4,15,TRBV6-5